This TCR beta chain was found in a study of metastatic and nonmetastatic thyroid tumors. At the level of the study: Comparison of repertoires was carried out across blood and tumor or nodule tissue from malignant and benign thyroid patients. Findings and caveats of the study: Significantly higher TCR beta diversity was reportedly seen in malignant thyroid tumors than benign nodules, in blood and tumor.

TCRdb re-called clones from the PCR reads using MiXCR. The data show 20,000 to 25,000 clones, just over 14% seen once. This clone is judged medium-sized (0.01 to 0.1%). Its antigen remains unknown. Thyroid surgery took place with no prior treatment in any patient. V lost 7 bases to trimming and J lost 5 bases, with 15 bases between them. Germline assignment: CDR1 SNHLY and CDR2 FYNNEI. The CDR3 has 13 amino acids. The specimen sequenced was tumor tissue. The sequence derives from a female donor with papillary thyroid cancer or a benign thyroid nodule (not recorded which). Some clones in this sample may be carry-over from other donors' samples. V and J are TRBV2 and TRBJ2-7; tentative D call: TRBD2 (5 bases). The CDR3 coding sequence is TGTGCCAGCACTGGAGACGGGGTTCACGAGCAGTACTTC. It encodes CASTGDGVHEQYF.